A selection of T cell receptor beta chains follows, all from one sample in a study of T-cell reconstitution after alpha-beta-depleted transplantation in children. MiXCR, applied by TCRdb to the PCR reads, yields one record per CDR3 protein. The sample lists a few hundred thousand distinct CDR3 sequences; about an eighth were seen once. The specimen comprised PBMCs, mostly from graft donor cells, sampled 360 days after TCRalphabeta/CD19-depleted stem cell transplant. Source of these receptors: a male patient aged 10-17 years who had a stem cell transplant for acute myeloid leukemia, so the T cells may come from the graft donor. Each CDR3 is given with its conserved first and last residue. Fields, in order: D gene, clone size, V gene, J gene, CDR3 protein, CDR3 DNA. D genes are given only for firm matches. The listing skips clone size in some rows; elsewhere it reads once, few, many or a size class.

d_call: -
clone_size: -
v_call: TRBV20-1
j_call: TRBJ2-7
cdr3_aa: CSARNPSGRVYYEQYF
cdr3_nt: TGCAGTGCTAGAAATCCCTCTGGCAGGGTTTACTACGAGCAGTACTTC

d_call: -
clone_size: many
v_call: TRBV10-3
j_call: TRBJ2-7
cdr3_aa: CAISSGIPYEQYF
cdr3_nt: TGTGCCATCAGTTCAGGGATCCCCTACGAGCAGTACTTC

d_call: TRBD1
clone_size: -
v_call: TRBV7-6
j_call: TRBJ2-5
cdr3_aa: CASSPSGTGTETQYF
cdr3_nt: TGTGCCAGCAGCCCTTCCGGGACAGGCACAGAGACCCAGTACTTC

d_call: -
clone_size: few
v_call: TRBV7-9
j_call: TRBJ2-1
cdr3_aa: CASSPSRKSYNEQFF
cdr3_nt: TGTGCCAGCAGCCCATCCAGGAAATCCTACAATGAGCAGTTCTTC

d_call: -
clone_size: -
v_call: TRBV5-5
j_call: TRBJ1-3
cdr3_aa: CASSLSGGPSGNTIYF
cdr3_nt: TGTGCCAGCAGCTTATCGGGGGGGCCGTCTGGAAACACCATATATTTT

d_call: -
clone_size: few
v_call: TRBV3-1
j_call: TRBJ2-2
cdr3_aa: CASSQDVWGMANTGELFF
cdr3_nt: TGTGCCAGCAGCCAAGATGTTTGGGGGATGGCGAACACCGGGGAGCTGTTTTTT

d_call: -
clone_size: few
v_call: TRBV6-2/TRBV6-3
j_call: TRBJ1-6
cdr3_aa: CASSYEGSWNSPLHF
cdr3_nt: TGTGCCAGCAGTTACGAGGGATCTTGGAATTCACCCCTCCACTTT

d_call: -
clone_size: -
v_call: TRBV5-1
j_call: TRBJ2-7
cdr3_aa: CASSLGLPNYEQYF
cdr3_nt: TGCGCCAGCAGCTTGGGACTACCAAACTACGAGCAGTACTTC

d_call: -
clone_size: few
v_call: TRBV15
j_call: TRBJ2-1
cdr3_aa: CATSRLASDYNEQFF
cdr3_nt: TGTGCCACCAGCAGATTAGCTTCTGACTACAATGAGCAGTTCTTC

d_call: -
clone_size: few
v_call: TRBV14
j_call: TRBJ2-5
cdr3_aa: CAQQPSTSERVIQETQYF
cdr3_nt: TGTGCCCAGCAGCCAAGTACTTCGGAAAGGGTGATACAAGAGACCCAGTACTTC

d_call: -
clone_size: -
v_call: TRBV29-1
j_call: TRBJ2-2
cdr3_aa: CGVAEWAGYTGELFF
cdr3_nt: TGCGGCGTTGCCGAGTGGGCAGGGTACACCGGGGAGCTGTTTTTT

d_call: -
clone_size: few
v_call: TRBV11-2
j_call: TRBJ2-4
cdr3_aa: CASSLDLGAGALAKNIQYF
cdr3_nt: TGTGCCAGCAGCTTAGATCTGGGCGCAGGGGCGCTGGCCAAAAACATTCAGTACTTC

d_call: TRBD2
clone_size: once
v_call: TRBV27
j_call: TRBJ2-1
cdr3_aa: CASSLRLTSGSYNEQFF
cdr3_nt: TGTGCCAGCAGTCTCCGTTTGACTAGCGGCTCCTACAATGAGCAGTTCTTC

d_call: -
clone_size: once
v_call: TRBV7-6
j_call: TRBJ2-7
cdr3_aa: CASSGERDARGEQYF
cdr3_nt: TGTGCCAGCAGCGGGGAAAGGGATGCACGGGGCGAGCAGTACTTC

d_call: -
clone_size: few
v_call: TRBV25-1
j_call: TRBJ1-4
cdr3_aa: CASNQGNEKLFF
cdr3_nt: TGTGCCAGCAATCAGGGAAACGAAAAACTGTTTTTT

d_call: -
clone_size: many
v_call: TRBV9
j_call: TRBJ2-3
cdr3_aa: CASSKGRRGGTDTQYF
cdr3_nt: TGTGCCAGCAGCAAGGGCCGGAGGGGCGGCACAGATACGCAGTATTTT

d_call: TRBD2
clone_size: -
v_call: TRBV9
j_call: TRBJ2-1
cdr3_aa: CASSVGPTPGLSNEQFF
cdr3_nt: TGTGCCAGCAGCGTAGGCCCTACCCCGGGACTAAGCAATGAGCAGTTCTTC

d_call: -
clone_size: many
v_call: TRBV29-1
j_call: TRBJ2-7
cdr3_aa: CSVGDGYEQYF
cdr3_nt: TGCAGCGTAGGGGACGGCTACGAGCAGTACTTC

d_call: TRBD1
clone_size: many
v_call: TRBV28
j_call: TRBJ1-2
cdr3_aa: CASSWDRTPYGYTF
cdr3_nt: TGTGCCAGCAGTTGGGACAGGACCCCTTATGGCTACACCTTC

d_call: -
clone_size: many
v_call: TRBV29-1
j_call: TRBJ2-1
cdr3_aa: CSVDPEPVGNEQFF
cdr3_nt: TGCAGCGTTGATCCGGAGCCTGTAGGGAATGAGCAGTTCTTC

d_call: TRBD2
clone_size: -
v_call: TRBV5-1
j_call: TRBJ2-1
cdr3_aa: CASRLEGSGRDSYNEQFF
cdr3_nt: TGCGCCAGCAGGCTGGAGGGTAGCGGGAGGGATTCCTACAATGAGCAGTTCTTC

d_call: TRBD2
clone_size: many
v_call: TRBV6-5
j_call: TRBJ2-1
cdr3_aa: CASSYASGSDNEQFF
cdr3_nt: TGTGCCAGCAGTTACGCTAGCGGGAGTGACAATGAGCAGTTCTTC

d_call: -
clone_size: many
v_call: TRBV28
j_call: TRBJ2-7
cdr3_aa: CASSSLAKPYEQYF
cdr3_nt: TGTGCCAGCAGTTCCCTGGCAAAACCTTACGAGCAGTACTTC

d_call: TRBD2
clone_size: few
v_call: TRBV12-3/TRBV12-4
j_call: TRBJ2-1
cdr3_aa: CASSLVSGRNEQFF
cdr3_nt: TGTGCCAGCAGTTTAGTTAGCGGGCGCAATGAGCAGTTCTTC

d_call: -
clone_size: many
v_call: TRBV5-6
j_call: TRBJ2-2
cdr3_aa: CASSFPSTSNTGELFF
cdr3_nt: TGTGCCAGCAGCTTCCCCTCTACCTCGAACACCGGGGAGCTGTTTTTT

d_call: TRBD2
clone_size: -
v_call: TRBV19
j_call: TRBJ2-2
cdr3_aa: CASGGLLAGQDTGELFF
cdr3_nt: TGTGCCAGTGGGGGGTTACTAGCGGGACAAGACACCGGGGAGCTGTTTTTT